A selection of T cell receptor beta chains follows, all from one sample in a study of T cell changes during pregnancy in multiple sclerosis. Sequenced by immunoSEQ multiplex PCR; TCRdb stores in-frame clones only, minus some. The data hold about 50,000 clones, with 90% to 95% observed a single time. Sequencing was performed on CD4+ T cells from peripheral blood mononuclear cells, taken after pregnancy. The receptors come from a female donor with multiple sclerosis, enrolled in a pregnancy study. Both conserved end residues are part of each CDR3. The D gene is left open where the match is weak. Clone size, where shown, is once, few, many, or a class for clones that have expanded.

TRBD1	.	TRBV6-1	TRBJ2-2	TGTGCCAGCAGTGAGCCCGGGACAGGGTCCGGGGAGCTGTTTTTT	CASSEPGTGSGELFF
TRBD2	.	TRBV10-3	TRBJ2-3	TGTGCCATAAAGCGGGATAGGAACACAGATACGCAGTATTTT	CAIKRDRNTDTQYF
.	.	TRBV25-1	TRBJ1-4	TGTGCCAGCAGCCGATCACGACAGGTTCTTGAAAAACTGTTTTTT	CASSRSRQVLEKLFF
TRBD2	.	TRBV27	TRBJ2-3	TGTGCCAGCAGTTTACCCCAGACTAGCGGTAGCACAGATACGCAGTATTTT	CASSLPQTSGSTDTQYF
TRBD2	.	TRBV2	TRBJ2-7	TGTGCCAGCAGTGAAGGGTGGGGGGGACTCTACGAGCAGTACTTC	CASSEGWGGLYEQYF
TRBD2	.	TRBV5-1	TRBJ2-5	TGCGCCAGCAGCCGGACGGGGCGGGAGGAGGTAAAGACCCAGTACTTC	CASSRTGREEVKTQYF
TRBD2	.	TRBV2	TRBJ2-2	TGTGCCAGTCACCTCGGGGGGGCCCGCCGAGGGATCGGGGAGCTGTTTTTT	CASHLGGARRGIGELFF
TRBD1	.	TRBV30	TRBJ1-2	TGTGCCTGGATTCTCCCTGGACAGGGACGGATCCGAGGCTACACCTTC	CAWILPGQGRIRGYTF
.	.	TRBV5-1	TRBJ2-5	TGCGCCAGCAGCCTTTCGGGGGGCAACCAAGAGACCCAGTACTTC	CASSLSGGNQETQYF
.	.	TRBV12-2	TRBJ1-1	TGTGCAAGTCGCTTATTACAGGGAGCTATGAACACTGAAGCTTTCTTT	CASRLLQGAMNTEAFF
TRBD2	.	TRBV2	TRBJ2-5	TGTGCCAGCCCCTCAGACCGGGGGGGGAGAGAGACCCAGTACTTC	CASPSDRGGRETQYF
.	.	TRBV4-1	TRBJ2-3	TGCGCCAGCAGCCACCCCCAGGGTGGTTCTACAGATACGCAGTATTTT	CASSHPQGGSTDTQYF
TRBD2	.	TRBV5-1	TRBJ2-1	TGCGCCAGCAGCTTGGATCCCCCCACTAGCGGATACAATGAGCAGTTCTTC	CASSLDPPTSGYNEQFF
TRBD1	.	TRBV5-8	TRBJ2-2	TGTGCCAGCAGCTTCCCCGGGACAGGAAACACCGGGGAGCTGTTTTTT	CASSFPGTGNTGELFF
TRBD2	.	TRBV30	TRBJ2-7	TGTGCCTGGAGTCGGGGACTAGCGGGAGGGCCAGGCGAGCAGTACTTC	CAWSRGLAGGPGEQYF
TRBD1	.	TRBV4-2	TRBJ2-4	TGTGCCAGCAGCCCCGGGACAGGGCCGGAAAACATTCAGTACTTC	CASSPGTGPENIQYF
TRBD1	.	TRBV29-1	TRBJ1-1	TGCAGCGTCGCCCAGGGGGTGGACACTGAAGCTTTCTTT	CSVAQGVDTEAFF
.	.	TRBV28	TRBJ2-3	TGTGCCAGCCCCCCGGGGGTCAATTCCCCCGGGGGTACGCAGTATTTT	CASPPGVNSPGGTQYF
TRBD1	few	TRBV4-2	TRBJ2-1	TGTGCCAGCAGCCAAGGAGGAGGACAGGCGAGTAGTGGGCAGTTCTTC	CASSQGGGQASSGQFF
.	once	TRBV6-5	TRBJ1-1	TGTGCCAGCAGTTACACCCCGGGGGGTTGGACTGAAGCTTTCTTT	CASSYTPGGWTEAFF
.	.	TRBV6-5	TRBJ2-2	TGTGCCAGCAGTACCAGGGGCGCCGGGGAGCTGTTTTTT	CASSTRGAGELFF
.	.	TRBV5-1	TRBJ1-3	TGCGCCAGCAGCTTGGTGCAGGGGACGGGAAACACCATATATTTT	CASSLVQGTGNTIYF
TRBD1	.	TRBV29-1	TRBJ2-1	TGCAGCGCCCAAGGACAGGGGAGGCACAATGAGCAGTTCTTC	CSAQGQGRHNEQFF
TRBD2	.	TRBV5-4	TRBJ2-1	TGTGCCAGCAGCTCGTGGGGGAGGGGCGGGAATGAGCAGTTCTTC	CASSSWGRGGNEQFF
.	.	TRBV9	TRBJ1-4	TGTGCCAGCAGCGTATCCTCCCGGGGAGCGGAAAAACTGTTTTTT	CASSVSSRGAEKLFF
.	few	TRBV27	TRBJ1-2	TGTGCCAGCGTTAAGCAGGGGCGCGCGACGTCTGATGGCTACACCTTC	CASVKQGRATSDGYTF